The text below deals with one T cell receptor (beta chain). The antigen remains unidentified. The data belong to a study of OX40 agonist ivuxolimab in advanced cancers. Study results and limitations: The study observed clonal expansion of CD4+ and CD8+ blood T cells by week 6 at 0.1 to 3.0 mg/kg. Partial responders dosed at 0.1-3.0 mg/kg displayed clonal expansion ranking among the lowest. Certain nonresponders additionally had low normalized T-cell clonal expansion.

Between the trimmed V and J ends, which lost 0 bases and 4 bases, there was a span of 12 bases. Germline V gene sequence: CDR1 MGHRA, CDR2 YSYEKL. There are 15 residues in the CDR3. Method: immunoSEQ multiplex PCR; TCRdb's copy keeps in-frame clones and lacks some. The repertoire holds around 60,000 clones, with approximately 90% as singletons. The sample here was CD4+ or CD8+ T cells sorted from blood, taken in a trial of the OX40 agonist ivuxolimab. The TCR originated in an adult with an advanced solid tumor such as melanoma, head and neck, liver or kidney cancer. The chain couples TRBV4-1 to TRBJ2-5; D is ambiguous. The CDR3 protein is CASSQDNRIGETQYF. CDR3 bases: TGCGCCAGCAGCCAAGATAACCGGATCGGAGAGACCCAGTACTTC.